This paragraph covers one T cell receptor beta chain sequence. V trimming: 8 bases; J trimming: 1 base; junction bases outside the gene matches: 7. CDR1 and CDR2 from the germline V gene are MNHEY and SMNVEV (reference sequence). This CDR3 region has 14 residues. This sample is drawn from a study of cytomegalovirus exposure and HLA in healthy donors. PCR involved 60 Vbeta and 13 Jbeta primers. The repertoire was sequenced with immunoSEQ multiplex PCR; TCRdb's copy has only in-frame clones and lacks some. The sample shows around 170,000 clones, around three quarters of them seen only once. This sequence joins TRBV27 and TRBJ1-2, with 7 positions matching TRBD1. The material sequenced was PBMCs. The TCR originated in a woman aged 25 to 45 in good health and CMV-seropositive. Here the CDR3 reads CASRTGANNYGYTF. CDR3 DNA: TGTGCCAGCCGTACAGGGGCTAATAACTATGGCTACACCTTC.